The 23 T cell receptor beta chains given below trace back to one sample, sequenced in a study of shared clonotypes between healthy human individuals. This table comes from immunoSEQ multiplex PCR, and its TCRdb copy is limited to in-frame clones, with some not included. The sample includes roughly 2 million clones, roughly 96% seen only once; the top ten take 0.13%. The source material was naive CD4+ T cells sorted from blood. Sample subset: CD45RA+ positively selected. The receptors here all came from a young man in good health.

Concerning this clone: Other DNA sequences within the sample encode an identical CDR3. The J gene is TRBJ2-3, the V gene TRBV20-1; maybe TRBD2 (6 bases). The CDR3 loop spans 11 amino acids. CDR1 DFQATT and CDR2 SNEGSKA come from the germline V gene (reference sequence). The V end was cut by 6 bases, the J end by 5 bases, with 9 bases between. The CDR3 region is CSARGGDTQYF. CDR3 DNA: TGCAGTGCCCGGGGAGGAGATACGCAGTATTTT.

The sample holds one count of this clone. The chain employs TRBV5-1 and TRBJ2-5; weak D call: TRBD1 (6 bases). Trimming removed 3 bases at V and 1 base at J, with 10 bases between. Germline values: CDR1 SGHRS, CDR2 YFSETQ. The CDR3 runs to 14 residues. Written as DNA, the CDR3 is TGCGCCAGCAGCTCGGGACACCCCCAAGAGACCCAGTACTTC. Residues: CASSSGHPQETQYF.

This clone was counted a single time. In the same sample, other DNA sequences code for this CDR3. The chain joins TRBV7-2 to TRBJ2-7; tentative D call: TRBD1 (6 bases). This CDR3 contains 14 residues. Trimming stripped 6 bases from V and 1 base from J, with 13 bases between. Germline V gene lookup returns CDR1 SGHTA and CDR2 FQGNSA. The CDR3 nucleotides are TGTGCCAGCAGTCTCGGACAGTTATCCTACGAGCAGTACTTC. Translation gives CASSLGQLSYEQYF.

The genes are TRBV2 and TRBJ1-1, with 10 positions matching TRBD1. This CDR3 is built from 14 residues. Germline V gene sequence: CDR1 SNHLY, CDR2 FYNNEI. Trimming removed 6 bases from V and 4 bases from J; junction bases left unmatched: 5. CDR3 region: CASRGTGAPTEAFF. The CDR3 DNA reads TGTGCCAGCAGGGGGACAGGGGCGCCCACTGAAGCTTTCTTT.

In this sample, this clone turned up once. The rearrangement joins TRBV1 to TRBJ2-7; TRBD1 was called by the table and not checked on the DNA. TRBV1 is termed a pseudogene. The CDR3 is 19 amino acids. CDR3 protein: CTSSQSTPVDRGLLYEQYF. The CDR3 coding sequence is TGCACCAGCAGCCAATCGACCCCCGTAGACAGGGGGCTCCTCTACGAGCAGTACTTC.

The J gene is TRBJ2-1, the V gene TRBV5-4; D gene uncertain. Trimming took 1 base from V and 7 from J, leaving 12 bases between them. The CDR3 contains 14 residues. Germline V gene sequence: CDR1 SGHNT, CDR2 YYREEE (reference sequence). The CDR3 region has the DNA TGTGCCAGCAGCTTGTGGCTCACCGGGAATGAGCAGTTCTTC. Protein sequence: CASSLWLTGNEQFF.

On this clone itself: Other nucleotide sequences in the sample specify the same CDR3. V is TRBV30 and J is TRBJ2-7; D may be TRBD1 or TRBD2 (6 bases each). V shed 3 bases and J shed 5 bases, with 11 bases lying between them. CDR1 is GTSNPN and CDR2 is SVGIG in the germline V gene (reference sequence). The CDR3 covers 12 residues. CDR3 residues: CAWSGRGDEQYF. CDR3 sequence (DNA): TGTGCCTGGAGCGGAAGGGGGGACGAGCAGTACTTC.

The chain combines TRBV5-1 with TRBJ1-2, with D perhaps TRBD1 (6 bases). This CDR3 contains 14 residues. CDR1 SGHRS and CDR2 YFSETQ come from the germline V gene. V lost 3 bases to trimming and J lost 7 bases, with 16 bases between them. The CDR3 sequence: CASSSGEGVSGYTF. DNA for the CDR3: TGCGCCAGCAGCTCAGGGGAGGGGGTGAGTGGCTACACCTTC.

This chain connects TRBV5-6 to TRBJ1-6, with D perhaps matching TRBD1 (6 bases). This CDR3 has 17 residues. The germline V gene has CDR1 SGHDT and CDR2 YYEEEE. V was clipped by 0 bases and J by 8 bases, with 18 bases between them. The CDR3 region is CASSLVGQMILDSPLHF. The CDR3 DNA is TGTGCCAGCAGCTTGGTAGGACAGATGATCCTCGATTCACCCCTCCACTTT.

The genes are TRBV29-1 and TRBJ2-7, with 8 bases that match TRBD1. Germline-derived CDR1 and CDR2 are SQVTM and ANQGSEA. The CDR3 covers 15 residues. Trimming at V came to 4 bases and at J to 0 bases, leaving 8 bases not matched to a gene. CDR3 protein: CSVGPGQGNSYEQYF. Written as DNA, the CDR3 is TGCAGCGTTGGTCCTGGACAGGGAAACTCCTACGAGCAGTACTTC.

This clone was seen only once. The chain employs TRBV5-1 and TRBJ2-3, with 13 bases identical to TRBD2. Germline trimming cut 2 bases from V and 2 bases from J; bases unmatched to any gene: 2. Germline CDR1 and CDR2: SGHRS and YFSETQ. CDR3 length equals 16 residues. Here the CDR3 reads CASSLLAGGITDTQYF. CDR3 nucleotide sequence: TGCGCCAGCAGCTTACTAGCGGGGGGGATCACAGATACGCAGTATTTT. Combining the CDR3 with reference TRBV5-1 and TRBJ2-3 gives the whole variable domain KAGVTQTPRYLIKTRGQQVTLSCSPISGHRSVSWYQQTPGQGLQFLFEYFSETQRNKGNFPGRFSGRQFSNSRSEMNVSTLELGDSALYLCASSLLAGGITDTQYFGPGTRLTVL.

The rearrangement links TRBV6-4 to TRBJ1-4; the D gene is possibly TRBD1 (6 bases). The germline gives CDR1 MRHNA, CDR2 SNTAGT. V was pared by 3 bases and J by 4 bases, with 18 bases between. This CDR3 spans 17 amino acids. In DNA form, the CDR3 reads TGTGCCAGCAGTGAAATGAGCCGAGACAGGCGTAATGAAAAACTGTTTTTT. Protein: CASSEMSRDRRNEKLFF.

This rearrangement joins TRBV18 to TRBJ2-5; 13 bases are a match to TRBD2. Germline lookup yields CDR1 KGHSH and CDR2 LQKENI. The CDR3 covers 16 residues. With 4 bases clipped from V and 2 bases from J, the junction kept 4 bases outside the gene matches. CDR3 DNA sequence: TGTGCCAGCTCACTTGGACTAGCGGGGGTACAAGAGACCCAGTACTTC. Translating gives CASSLGLAGVQETQYF.

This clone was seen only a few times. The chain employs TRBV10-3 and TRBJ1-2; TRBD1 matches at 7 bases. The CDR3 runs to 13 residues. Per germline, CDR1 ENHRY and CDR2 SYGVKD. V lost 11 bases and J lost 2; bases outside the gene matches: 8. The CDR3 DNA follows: TGTGCCGTTGGGGAACAGGGGAACTATGGCTACACCTTC. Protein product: CAVGEQGNYGYTF.

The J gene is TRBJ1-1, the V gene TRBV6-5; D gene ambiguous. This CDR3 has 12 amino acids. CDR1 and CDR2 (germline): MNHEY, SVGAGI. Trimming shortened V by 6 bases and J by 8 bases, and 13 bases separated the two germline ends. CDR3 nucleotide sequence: TGTGCCAGCAGCTCAGGCCCGACCGAAGCTTTCTTT. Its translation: CASSSGPTEAFF.

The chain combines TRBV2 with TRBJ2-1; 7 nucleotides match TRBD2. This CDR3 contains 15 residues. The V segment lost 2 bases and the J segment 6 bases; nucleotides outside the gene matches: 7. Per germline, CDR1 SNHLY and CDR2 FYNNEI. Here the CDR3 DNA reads TGTGCCAGCAGTGAAAGCGGGACTCACAGCAATGAGCAGTTCTTC. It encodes CASSESGTHSNEQFF.

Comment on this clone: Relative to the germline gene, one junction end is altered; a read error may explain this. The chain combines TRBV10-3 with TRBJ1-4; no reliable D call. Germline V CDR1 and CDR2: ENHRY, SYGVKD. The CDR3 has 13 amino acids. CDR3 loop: CAISGGAPEAQVF. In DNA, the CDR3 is TGTGCCATCAGTGGCGGAGCCCCCGAGGCCCAAGTTTTT.

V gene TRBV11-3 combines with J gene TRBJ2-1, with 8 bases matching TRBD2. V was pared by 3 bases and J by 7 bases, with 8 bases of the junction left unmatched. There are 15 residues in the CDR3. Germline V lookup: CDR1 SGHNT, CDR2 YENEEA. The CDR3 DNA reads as TGTGCCAGCAGCTTGGGGACTAGAGTACAGAATGAGCAGTTCTTC. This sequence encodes CASSLGTRVQNEQFF.

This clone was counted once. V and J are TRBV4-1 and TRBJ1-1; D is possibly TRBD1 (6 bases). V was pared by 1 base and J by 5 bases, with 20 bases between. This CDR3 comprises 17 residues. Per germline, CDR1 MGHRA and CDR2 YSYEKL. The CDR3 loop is CASSQADSRGRRTEAFF. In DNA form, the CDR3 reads TGCGCCAGCAGCCAAGCAGATAGTCGGGGGCGCCGGACTGAAGCTTTCTTT.

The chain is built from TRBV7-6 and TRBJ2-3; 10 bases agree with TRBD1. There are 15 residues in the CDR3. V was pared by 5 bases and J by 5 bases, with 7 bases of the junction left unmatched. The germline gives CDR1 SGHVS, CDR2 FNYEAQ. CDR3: CASSIRTGGGDTQYF. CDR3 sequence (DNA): TGTGCCAGCAGCATTAGGACAGGGGGAGGAGATACGCAGTATTTT.

For the CDR3, the DNA is TGCGCCAGCAGCCAAGTAAGAGGCAGGCAAGAGACCCAGTACTTC. It is translated as CASSQVRGRQETQYF. The gene calls are TRBV4-1 and TRBJ2-5, with no clear D. This CDR3 has 15 amino acids. From germline, CDR1 is MGHRA and CDR2 YSYEKL. V was pared by 1 base and J by 2 bases, with 11 bases between.

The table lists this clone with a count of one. In DNA form, the CDR3 reads TGTGCCAGCTCACTGGACATCGACTACGAGCAGTACTTC. It is translated as CASSLDIDYEQYF. V usage is TRBV18 and J usage is TRBJ2-7; D possibly corresponds to TRBD1 (5 bases). The V and J ends lost 4 bases and 3 bases respectively, with 10 bases between them. The V gene's germline CDR1 is KGHSH and CDR2 LQKENI. The CDR3 contains 13 residues.

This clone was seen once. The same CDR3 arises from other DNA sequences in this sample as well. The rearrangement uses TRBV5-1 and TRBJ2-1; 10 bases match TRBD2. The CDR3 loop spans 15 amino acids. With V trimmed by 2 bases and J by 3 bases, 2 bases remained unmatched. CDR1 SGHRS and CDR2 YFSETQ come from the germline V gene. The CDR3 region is CASSLGTSVYNEQFF. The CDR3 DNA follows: TGCGCCAGCAGCTTAGGGACTAGCGTCTACAATGAGCAGTTCTTC.